The 9 T cell receptor beta chains below come from one sample, sequenced in a study of TIL therapy for anti-PD-1-resistant metastatic lung cancer. The time point: pre-treatment sample, taken before nivolumab and TIL therapy. The libraries were made with immunoSEQ v3. The table came from immunoSEQ multiplex PCR; TCRdb's copy has only in-frame clones and leaves some out. The sample lists fewer than 25,000 clones; around 70% were seen once. The material sequenced was blood, taken at baseline. These TCRs come from a person aged 30 to 80 with non-small cell lung cancer.

The chain has TRBV20-1 and TRBJ2-3; D assignment may be TRBD1 or TRBD2 (5 bases each). This CDR3 contains 15 residues. From germline, CDR1 is DFQATT and CDR2 SNEGSKA (reference sequence). V was cut by 3 bases and J by 0 bases, with 13 bases left in between. CDR3 region: CSASGPGTSTDTQYF. The CDR3 DNA reads TGCAGTGCTAGTGGTCCAGGGACCAGCACAGATACGCAGTATTTT.

This clone turned up a few times. The chain has TRBV27 and TRBJ1-2; 8 bases line up with TRBD1. The germline gives CDR1 MNHEY, CDR2 SMNVEV (reference sequence). V lost 7 bases, J lost 3 bases, and 7 bases stayed unmatched. This CDR3 has 14 amino acids. CDR3 in DNA: TGTGCCAGCAACCCCGGACAGGGTGACTATGGCTACACCTTC. This translates into CASNPGQGDYGYTF.

This clone was picked up a small number of times. The chain uses TRBV2 and TRBJ2-7; D is unclear. In germline, CDR1 is SNHLY, CDR2 FYNNEI. The V end was cut by 3 bases, the J end by 3 bases, with 3 bases between. CDR3 length: 11 amino acids. The CDR3 nucleotides read TGTGCCAGCAGTGATGGCTACGAGCAGTACTTC. This sequence encodes CASSDGYEQYF. Full variable domain (rest looked up from reference TRBV2 and TRBJ2-7): EPEVTQTPSHQVTQMGQEVILRCVPISNHLYFYWYRQILGQKVEFLVSFYNNEISEKSEIFDDQFSVERPDGSNFTLKIRSTKLEDSAMYFCASSDGYEQYFGPGTRLTVT.

The chain links TRBV29-1 to TRBJ2-3; D might be TRBD2 (5 bases). The CDR3 runs to 15 residues. The germline CDR1 and CDR2 sequences are SQVTM and ANQGSEA. V was trimmed by 3 bases and J by 4 bases, leaving 17 bases between them. The CDR3 DNA reads as TGCAGCGTTGATCTGGGAGCGGTAAGGGCAGATACGCAGTATTTT. Protein product: CSVDLGAVRADTQYF.

The chain employs TRBV7-2 and TRBJ2-1; D unclear. V was trimmed by 0 bases and J by 8 bases, leaving 14 bases between them. Per germline, CDR1 SGHTA and CDR2 FQGNSA. The CDR3 length is 15 residues. The CDR3 bases are TGTGCCAGCAGCTTAGCCCGGGCGCGTGGCCATGAGCAGTTCTTC. It yields the protein CASSLARARGHEQFF.

This chain joins TRBV15 and TRBJ2-7; D not resolved. Germline values: CDR1 LNHNV, CDR2 YYDKDF (reference sequence). This CDR3 region has 15 residues. V was pared by 6 bases and J by 3 bases, with 18 bases between. CDR3 residues: CATSSGPRPLYEQYV. CDR3 nucleotides: TGTGCCACCAGTTCCGGCCCTCGTCCGCTCTACGAGCAGTACGTC.

This clone was picked up a small number of times. This chain joins TRBV4-3 and TRBJ1-2, with D unclear. The CDR3 totals 16 residues. Between the trimmed V and J ends, which lost 0 bases and 1 base, there was a span of 12 bases. Germline values: CDR1 LGHNA, CDR2 YSLEER. CDR3 in amino acids: CASSQDFGKGNYGYTF. CDR3 bases: TGCGCCAGCAGCCAAGATTTTGGGAAGGGTAACTATGGCTACACCTTC.

This chain links TRBV5-6 with TRBJ2-5; TRBD2 might be the D (5 bases). CDR3 length: 13 residues. Trimming took 3 bases from V and 5 from J, leaving 11 bases between them. Germline lookup yields CDR1 SGHDT and CDR2 YYEEEE. The CDR3 spells CASSWTGGETQYF. The CDR3 region has the DNA TGTGCCAGCAGCTGGACGGGCGGGGAGACCCAGTACTTC.

The J gene is TRBJ1-2, the V gene TRBV5-1; D remains unclear. This CDR3 is 15 amino acids long. Germline values: CDR1 SGHRS, CDR2 YFSETQ. Deletions cut 0 bases from V and 8 bases from J, with 17 bases between. CDR3 sequence (DNA): TGCGCCAGCAGCTTGGAGAGCAGGCCGCGCGGGGGCTACACCTTC. As protein: CASSLESRPRGGYTF.